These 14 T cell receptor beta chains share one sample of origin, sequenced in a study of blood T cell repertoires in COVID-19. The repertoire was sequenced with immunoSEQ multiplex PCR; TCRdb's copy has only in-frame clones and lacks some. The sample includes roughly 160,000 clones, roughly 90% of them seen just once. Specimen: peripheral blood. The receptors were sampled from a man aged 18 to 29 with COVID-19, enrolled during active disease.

CDR3 residues: CASSPWTGGDEQYF. DNA for the CDR3: TGTGCCAGCAGCCCTTGGACAGGGGGGGACGAGCAGTACTTC. J is TRBJ2-7 and V is TRBV9; 10 bases fit TRBD1. CDR3 size: 14 residues. V was pared by 4 bases and J by 5 bases, with 6 bases of the junction left unmatched. The germline gives CDR1 SGDLS, CDR2 YYNGEE. The complete variable domain, with remaining parts taken from reference TRBV9 and TRBJ2-7, reads DSGVTQTPKHLITATGQRVTLRCSPRSGDLSVYWYQQSLDQGLQFLIQYYNGEERAKGNILERFSAQQFPDLHSELNLSSLELGDSALYFCASSPWTGGDEQYFGPGTRLTVT.

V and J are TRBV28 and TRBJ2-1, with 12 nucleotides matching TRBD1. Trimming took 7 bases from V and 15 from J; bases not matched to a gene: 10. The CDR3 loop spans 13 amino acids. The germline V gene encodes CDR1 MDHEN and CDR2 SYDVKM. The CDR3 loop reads CASTTGTGGAWFF. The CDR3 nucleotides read TGTGCCAGCACCACCGGGACAGGGGGCGCGTGGTTCTTC. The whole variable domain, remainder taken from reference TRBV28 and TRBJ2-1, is DVKVTQSSRYLVKRTGEKVFLECVQDMDHENMFWYRQDPGLGLRLIYFSYDVKMKEKGDIPEGYSVSREKKERFSLILESASTNQTSMYLCASTTGTGGAWFFGPGTRLTVL.

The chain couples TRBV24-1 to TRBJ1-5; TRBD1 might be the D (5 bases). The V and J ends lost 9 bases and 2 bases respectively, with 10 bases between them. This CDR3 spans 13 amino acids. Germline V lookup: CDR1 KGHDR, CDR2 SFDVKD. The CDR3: CATQGYGNQPQHF. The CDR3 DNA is TGTGCCACCCAGGGATATGGCAATCAGCCCCAGCATTTT.

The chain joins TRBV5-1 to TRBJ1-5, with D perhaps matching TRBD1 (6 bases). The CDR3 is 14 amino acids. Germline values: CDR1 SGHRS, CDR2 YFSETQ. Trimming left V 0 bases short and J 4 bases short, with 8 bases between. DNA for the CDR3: TGCGCCAGCAGCTTGGGACAGGAGAATCAGCCCCAGCATTTT. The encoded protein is CASSLGQENQPQHF. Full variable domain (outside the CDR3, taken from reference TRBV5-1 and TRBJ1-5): KAGVTQTPRYLIKTRGQQVTLSCSPISGHRSVSWYQQTPGQGLQFLFEYFSETQRNKGNFPGRFSGRQFSNSRSEMNVSTLELGDSALYLCASSLGQENQPQHFGDGTRLSIL.

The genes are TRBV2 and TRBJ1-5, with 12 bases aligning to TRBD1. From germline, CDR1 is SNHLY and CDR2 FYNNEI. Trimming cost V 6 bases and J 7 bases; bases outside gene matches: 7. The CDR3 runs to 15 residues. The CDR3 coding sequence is TGTGCCAGCAGGCGAGGGACAGGGGGCGGCCAGCCCCAGCATTTT. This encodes CASRRGTGGGQPQHF.

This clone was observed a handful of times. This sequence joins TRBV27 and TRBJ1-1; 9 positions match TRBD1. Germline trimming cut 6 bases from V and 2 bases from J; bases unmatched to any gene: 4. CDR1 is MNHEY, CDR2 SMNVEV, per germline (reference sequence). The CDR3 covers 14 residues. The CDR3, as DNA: TGTGCCAGCAGAAAACAGGGGGCAAACACTGAAGCTTTCTTT. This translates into CASRKQGANTEAFF.

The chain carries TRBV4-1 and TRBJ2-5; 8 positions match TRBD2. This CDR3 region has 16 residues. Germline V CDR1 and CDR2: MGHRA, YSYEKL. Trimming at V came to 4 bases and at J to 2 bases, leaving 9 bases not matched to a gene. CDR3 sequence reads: CASSLQSGSRQETQYF. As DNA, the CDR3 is TGCGCCAGCAGCCTACAGAGCGGGAGTCGGCAAGAGACCCAGTACTTC.

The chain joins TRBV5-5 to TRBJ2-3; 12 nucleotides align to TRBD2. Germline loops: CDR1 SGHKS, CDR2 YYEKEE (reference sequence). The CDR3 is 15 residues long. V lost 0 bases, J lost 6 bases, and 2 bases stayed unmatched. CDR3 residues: CASSLETSGSDTQYF. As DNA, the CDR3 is TGTGCCAGCAGCTTGGAGACTAGCGGGAGTGATACGCAGTATTTT.

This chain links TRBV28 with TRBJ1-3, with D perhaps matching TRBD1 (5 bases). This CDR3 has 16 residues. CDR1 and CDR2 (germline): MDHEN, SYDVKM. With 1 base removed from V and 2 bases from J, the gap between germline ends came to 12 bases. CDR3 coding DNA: TGTGCCAGCAGTTTATATGTGGAGGGGCCTGGAAACACCATATATTTT. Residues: CASSLYVEGPGNTIYF.

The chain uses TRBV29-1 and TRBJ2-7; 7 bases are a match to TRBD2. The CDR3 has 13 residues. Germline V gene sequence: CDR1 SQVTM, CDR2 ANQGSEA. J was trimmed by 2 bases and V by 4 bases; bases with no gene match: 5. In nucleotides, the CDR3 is TGCAGCGTTGGGGGTAGCGGGCCCTACGAGCAGTACTTC. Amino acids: CSVGGSGPYEQYF.

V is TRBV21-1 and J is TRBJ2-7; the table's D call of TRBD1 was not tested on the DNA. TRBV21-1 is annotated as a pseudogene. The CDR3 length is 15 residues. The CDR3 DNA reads TGTGCCAGCAGCAAAGCGAACAGTCGCTCTTACGAGCAGTACTTC. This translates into CASSKANSRSYEQYF.

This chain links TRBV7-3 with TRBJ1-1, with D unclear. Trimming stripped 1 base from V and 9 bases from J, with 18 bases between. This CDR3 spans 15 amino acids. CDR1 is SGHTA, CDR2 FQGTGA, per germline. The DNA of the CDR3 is TGTGCCAGCAGCTTAAAAGGCGGGCAGGATGTGAAAGCTTTCTTT. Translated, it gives CASSLKGGQDVKAFF.

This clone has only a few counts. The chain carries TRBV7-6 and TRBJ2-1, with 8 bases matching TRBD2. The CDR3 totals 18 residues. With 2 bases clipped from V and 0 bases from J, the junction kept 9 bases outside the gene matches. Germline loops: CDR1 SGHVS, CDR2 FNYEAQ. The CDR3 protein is CASSLNTGLAGSYNEQFF. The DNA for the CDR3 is TGTGCCAGCAGCTTAAACACCGGACTAGCAGGCTCCTACAATGAGCAGTTCTTC.

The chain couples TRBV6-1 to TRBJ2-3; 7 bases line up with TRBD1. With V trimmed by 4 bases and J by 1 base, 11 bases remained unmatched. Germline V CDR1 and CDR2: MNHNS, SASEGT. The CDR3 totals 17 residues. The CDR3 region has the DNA TGTGCCAGCAGTGCATGGGACAGCCCCTCGGGCACAGATACGCAGTATTTT. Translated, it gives CASSAWDSPSGTDTQYF.